This passage covers 30 T cell receptor beta chains from one sample sequenced in a study of cytotoxic CD8 clonotypes in ibrutinib-treated CLL. Assay: immunoSEQ multiplex PCR; the TCRdb copy retains only in-frame clones and omits some. The profile shows about 140,000 clones, more than 70% of them singletons. The sample in question was PBMCs, obtained after 36 months of ibrutinib treatment. The receptor set was obtained from a human donor with chronic lymphocytic leukemia.

The rearrangement joins TRBV6-5 to TRBJ1-1, with D tentatively TRBD1 (6 bases). Germline assignment: CDR1 MNHEY and CDR2 SVGAGI. This CDR3 is built from 14 residues. The V end was cut by 6 bases, the J end by 5 bases, with 16 bases between. CDR3 sequence reads: CASRYGGQRTEAFF. The CDR3 bases are TGTGCCAGCAGGTACGGGGGGCAGAGAACTGAAGCTTTCTTT.

The chain employs TRBV5-1 and TRBJ1-2; 10 positions agree with TRBD1. The V gene end was trimmed by 4 bases and the J gene end by 8 bases; junction bases not matched to a gene: 8. Germline CDR1 is SGHRS and CDR2 is YFSETQ. CDR3 length: 14 residues. The CDR3 here is CASSQTGGAHGYTF. The CDR3 DNA reads as TGCGCCAGCAGCCAGACAGGGGGCGCGCACGGCTACACCTTC.

The chain recombines TRBV5-1 with TRBJ1-1; 9 positions match TRBD1. This CDR3 is built from 15 residues. The germline gives CDR1 SGHRS, CDR2 YFSETQ. Losses at the gene ends were 4 bases for V and 6 bases for J; bases not matched to a gene: 10. As DNA, the CDR3 is TGCGCCAGCAGCCCGGGACAGGGAGGGATCCCTGAAGCTTTCTTT. Its translation is CASSPGQGGIPEAFF.

The chain couples TRBV18 to TRBJ1-1; tentatively, D is TRBD1 (5 bases). Germline-derived CDR1 and CDR2 are KGHSH and LQKENI. The CDR3 loop spans 15 amino acids. The V and J ends lost 2 bases and 4 bases respectively, with 14 bases between them. The CDR3 loop reads CASSPTPGSGTEAFF. CDR3 DNA sequence: TGTGCCAGCTCACCAACCCCAGGGTCAGGCACTGAAGCTTTCTTT.

V gene TRBV7-9 combines with J gene TRBJ1-5; no definite D call. Germline CDR1 and CDR2: SEHNR and FQNEAQ (reference sequence). The CDR3 has 13 amino acids. The V end was cut by 4 bases, the J end by 9 bases, with 13 bases between. The CDR3 sequence: CASSSSAAWPQHF. The CDR3 nucleotides read TGTGCCAGCAGCTCAAGCGCCGCATGGCCCCAGCATTTT.

The chain employs TRBV5-4 and TRBJ2-7; 11 bases line up with TRBD2. Trimming removed 3 bases from V and 3 bases from J; junction bases left unmatched: 2. Germline CDR1 is SGHNT and CDR2 is YYREEE (reference sequence). This CDR3 spans 14 amino acids. As DNA, the CDR3 is TGTGCCAGCAGCTCAGGGACTAGCGGCTACGAGCAGTACTTC. Translating gives CASSSGTSGYEQYF.

This chain links TRBV5-6 with TRBJ1-2, with TRBD1 identical over 8 bases. The V and J ends lost 4 bases and 4 bases, in that order; junction bases with no gene match: 15. The CDR3 is 17 residues long. Germline CDR1 SGHDT, CDR2 YYEEEE. CDR3 sequence: CASSPDRGQGRGYGYTF. The CDR3 DNA sequence: TGTGCCAGCAGCCCCGACCGAGGACAGGGTCGCGGCTATGGCTACACCTTC.

The chain uses TRBV27 and TRBJ1-2; weak D call: TRBD1 (6 bases). The V gene lost 6 bases and the J gene lost 8 bases, with 16 bases spanning the gap. CDR3 length equals 13 residues. Germline V gene data show CDR1 as MNHEY and CDR2 as SMNVEV (reference sequence). CDR3 in amino acids: CASSYRVGLGYTF. CDR3 coding DNA: TGTGCCAGCAGCTACAGGGTCGGACTAGGCTACACCTTC.

Here the CDR3 reads CASSVAGQQNTGELFF. CDR3 DNA sequence: TGTGCCAGCAGCGTAGCGGGACAGCAGAACACCGGGGAGCTGTTTTTT. The chain combines TRBV9 with TRBJ2-2; 7 nucleotides line up with TRBD1. The CDR3 contains 16 residues. Looked up from germline, CDR1 is SGDLS and CDR2 is YYNGEE. J gave up 1 base and V 0 bases, and 3 bases lay outside the gene matches. The full variable domain, its missing parts supplied by reference TRBV9 and TRBJ2-2, is DSGVTQTPKHLITATGQRVTLRCSPRSGDLSVYWYQQSLDQGLQFLIQYYNGEERAKGNILERFSAQQFPDLHSELNLSSLELGDSALYFCASSVAGQQNTGELFFGEGSRLTVL.

This rearrangement joins TRBV7-8 to TRBJ1-4, with D hard to call. Germline lookup yields CDR1 SGHVS and CDR2 FQNEAQ. Trimming stripped 7 bases from V and 0 bases from J, with 9 bases between. There are 14 residues in the CDR3. CDR3: CASTNSATNEKLFF. CDR3 nucleotides: TGTGCCAGCACAAACTCCGCAACTAATGAAAAACTGTTTTTT.

This clone was observed a few times. This rearrangement joins TRBV28 to TRBJ2-7; 10 bases agree with TRBD1. J was trimmed by 7 bases and V by 10 bases; bases with no gene match: 10. Germline V gene lookup returns CDR1 MDHEN and CDR2 SYDVKM. This CDR3 is 13 amino acids long. The CDR3 reads CATLRQGAWEQYF. The CDR3 DNA reads TGTGCCACCTTGAGACAGGGGGCATGGGAGCAGTACTTC. Using reference TRBV28 and TRBJ2-7 for the parts outside the CDR3, the full variable domain is DVKVTQSSRYLVKRTGEKVFLECVQDMDHENMFWYRQDPGLGLRLIYFSYDVKMKEKGDIPEGYSVSREKKERFSLILESASTNQTSMYLCATLRQGAWEQYFGPGTRLTVT.

In its sample, this clone was seen once. This chain connects TRBV2 to TRBJ2-3, with 9 bases identical to TRBD2. This CDR3 comprises 15 residues. Germline loops: CDR1 SNHLY, CDR2 FYNNEI. With V trimmed by 3 bases and J by 6 bases, 7 bases remained unmatched. The CDR3 is CASSEGSGSIDTQYF. DNA for the CDR3: TGTGCCAGCAGTGAGGGTAGCGGGAGCATTGATACGCAGTATTTT.

For the CDR3, the DNA is TGTGCCAGTAGTAAGGCCAGCAATCAGCCCCAGCATTTT. Amino acids: CASSKASNQPQHF. This chain joins TRBV19 and TRBJ1-5; D gene uncertain. V lost 4 bases and J lost 1, with 5 bases in between. The CDR3 totals 13 residues. Germline CDR1 and CDR2: LNHDA and SQIVND (reference sequence).

This clone was seen a handful of times. V and J are TRBV6-5 and TRBJ2-1; TRBD2 is a possible D gene (5 bases). Germline V gene data show CDR1 as MNHEY and CDR2 as SVGAGI. This CDR3 region has 12 residues. V shed 8 bases and J shed 5 bases, with 10 bases lying between them. CDR3 region: CASGLPDNEQFF. CDR3 bases: TGTGCCAGCGGACTCCCCGACAATGAGCAGTTCTTC.

In its sample, this clone was seen once. J is TRBJ2-7 and V is TRBV27, with a tentative D call TRBD1 (6 bases). This CDR3 contains 12 residues. The germline gives CDR1 MNHEY, CDR2 SMNVEV (reference sequence). V was shortened by 6 bases and J by 4 bases, with 10 bases between the two germline ends. The CDR3 DNA reads TGTGCCAGCAGCCCCACAGGGTACGAGCAGTACTTC. Its translation is CASSPTGYEQYF.

The rearrangement joins TRBV30 to TRBJ2-1; D not resolved. V was shortened by 2 bases and J by 0 bases, with 14 bases between the two germline ends. This CDR3 is built from 16 residues. Germline V gene sequence: CDR1 GTSNPN, CDR2 SVGIG (reference sequence). CDR3 loop: CAWSPPLAASYNEQFF. CDR3 DNA: TGTGCCTGGAGTCCCCCTTTGGCGGCCTCCTACAATGAGCAGTTCTTC.

CDR3 residues: CASRTSGAGLDTQYF. The CDR3 nucleotides are TGCGCCAGCCGGACTAGCGGGGCGGGCTTAGATACGCAGTATTTT. The genes are TRBV5-1 and TRBJ2-3, with TRBD2 matching over 12 bases. V gave up 7 bases and J gave up 5 bases; unmatched junction bases: 8. From germline, CDR1 is SGHRS and CDR2 YFSETQ. This CDR3 comprises 15 residues.

This chain connects TRBV9 to TRBJ2-7; D gene unclear. CDR3 size: 12 residues. Trimming removed 2 bases at V and 6 bases at J, with 9 bases between. Germline V gives CDR1 SGDLS, CDR2 YYNGEE. CDR3 region: CASSVATGEQYF. The DNA of the CDR3 is TGTGCCAGCAGCGTGGCCACCGGCGAGCAGTACTTC.

This chain connects TRBV7-8 to TRBJ2-7; 8 bases align to TRBD1. This CDR3 has 15 residues. Germline V gene lookup returns CDR1 SGHVS and CDR2 FQNEAQ. V shed 4 bases and J 3 bases; nucleotides not matched to a gene: 8. CDR3 region: CASSSRRDRSYEQYF. The CDR3 region has the DNA TGTGCCAGCAGCTCCCGCCGGGACAGGAGCTACGAGCAGTACTTC.

The rearrangement uses TRBV11-1 and TRBJ2-3; 7 positions agree with TRBD2. Germline lookup yields CDR1 SGHAT and CDR2 FQDESV (reference sequence). V shed 5 bases, J shed 0 bases, and the junction held 14 bases outside the gene matches. The CDR3 has 18 residues. CDR3: CASSRRAGAPPSTDTQYF. The CDR3 DNA reads as TGTGCCAGCAGCCGACGCGCGGGAGCCCCCCCTAGCACAGATACGCAGTATTTT. The entire variable domain, with the rest obtained from reference TRBV11-1 and TRBJ2-3, is as follows: EAEVAQSPRYKITEKSQAVAFWCDPISGHATLYWYRQILGQGPELLVQFQDESVVDDSQLPKDRFSAERLKGVDSTLKIQPAELGDSAMYLCASSRRAGAPPSTDTQYFGPGTRLTVL.

For the CDR3, the DNA is TGTGCCATCAGTGGGGGACGGAGCAATCAGCCCCAGCATTTT. Protein sequence: CAISGGRSNQPQHF. The rearrangement links TRBV10-3 to TRBJ1-5, with D possibly matching TRBD1 (5 bases). V lost 4 bases and J lost 1, with 8 bases in between. This CDR3 has 14 residues. Germline V CDR1 and CDR2: ENHRY, SYGVKD.

The table lists this clone with a few counts. The chain is built from TRBV4-2 and TRBJ1-2; 8 bases line up with TRBD1. The CDR3 runs 16 residues. Germline V gene data show CDR1 as LGHNA and CDR2 as YNFKEQ. Unmatched junction bases numbered 7, after V lost 1 base and J lost 3 bases. The CDR3 DNA reads as TGTGCCAGCAGCCAAGGACCGACGACAGGGGACTATGGCTACACCTTC. Amino acids: CASSQGPTTGDYGYTF.

The chain carries TRBV25-1 and TRBJ1-2; 12 bases match TRBD1. V shed 6 bases and J 6 bases; nucleotides not matched to a gene: 8. Germline CDR1 and CDR2: MGHDK and SYGVNS. This CDR3 is built from 15 residues. The DNA of the CDR3 is TGTGCCAGCAGGGGACAGGGGGCTATTTTTCATGGCTACACCTTC. It translates to CASRGQGAIFHGYTF.

This clone occurred a few times. This chain connects TRBV2 to TRBJ2-2, with a possible D match to TRBD1 (6 bases). The CDR3 loop spans 14 amino acids. The germline V gene encodes CDR1 SNHLY and CDR2 FYNNEI. V lost 8 bases and J lost 6, with 16 bases in between. The CDR3 protein is CASSGRGNSGELFF. The CDR3, as DNA: TGTGCCAGCTCGGGCAGGGGTAATTCCGGGGAGCTGTTTTTT.

The table lists this clone with a few counts. The chain combines TRBV19 with TRBJ2-2, with no clear D. V dropped 3 bases and J dropped 0 bases, with 8 bases sitting between them. CDR1 LNHDA and CDR2 SQIVND come from the germline V gene (reference sequence). The CDR3 covers 15 residues. CDR3 sequence reads: CASSIRHSNTGELFF. DNA for the CDR3: TGTGCCAGTAGTATTCGGCACTCGAACACCGGGGAGCTGTTTTTT.

The chain employs TRBV5-1 and TRBJ1-2; no definite D call. Trimming cost V 2 bases and J 4 bases, with 6 bases left between them. The length of the CDR3 is 12 residues. Germline V lookup: CDR1 SGHRS, CDR2 YFSETQ. The CDR3 DNA sequence: TGCGCCAGCAGCTTAACACTCTATGGCTACACCTTC. Its translation is CASSLTLYGYTF.

The table lists this clone with a few counts. The chain recombines TRBV7-7 with TRBJ1-1; D ambiguous. The germline gives CDR1 SSHAT, CDR2 FNYEAQ (reference sequence). V was trimmed by 5 bases and J by 2 bases, leaving 9 bases between them. The CDR3 runs 13 residues. CDR3 in amino acids: CASSRGLNTEAFF. CDR3 nucleotides: TGTGCCAGCAGCCGCGGACTTAACACTGAAGCTTTCTTT.

The chain has TRBV27 and TRBJ2-7, with D hard to call. Germline-derived CDR1 and CDR2 are MNHEY and SMNVEV (reference sequence). Trimming left V 5 bases short and J 0 bases short, with 8 bases between. The CDR3 consists of 13 residues. Here the CDR3 reads CASSQTHSYEQYF. For the CDR3, the DNA is TGTGCCAGCAGTCAAACCCACTCCTACGAGCAGTACTTC.

The rearrangement links TRBV6-5 to TRBJ1-6, with TRBD1 matching over 8 bases. The CDR3 has 14 residues. CDR1 and CDR2 from the germline V gene are MNHEY and SVGAGI. Unmatched junction bases numbered 3, after V lost 2 bases and J lost 9 bases. For the CDR3, the DNA is TGTGCCAGCAGTTACGCAGACAGGGGTTCACCCCTCCACTTT. This codes for CASSYADRGSPLHF.

This chain links TRBV5-1 with TRBJ1-4, with 9 nucleotides matching TRBD1. Trimming took 2 bases from V and 6 from J; bases not matched to a gene: 2. The germline V gene has CDR1 SGHRS and CDR2 YFSETQ. CDR3 size: 14 residues. The CDR3 is CASSFWTGDEKLFF. CDR3 in DNA: TGCGCCAGCAGCTTTTGGACAGGGGATGAAAAACTGTTTTTT. The full variable domain, completed using reference TRBV5-1 and TRBJ1-4, is KAGVTQTPRYLIKTRGQQVTLSCSPISGHRSVSWYQQTPGQGLQFLFEYFSETQRNKGNFPGRFSGRQFSNSRSEMNVSTLELGDSALYLCASSFWTGDEKLFFGSGTQLSVL.